These 30 T cell receptor beta chains were sequenced from one sample in a study of T cell clonality in common variable immunodeficiency. Study-level findings and limits: Fewer deletions and N-nucleotide insertions were reportedly seen in common variable immunodeficiency TCR beta sequences.

Sequenced by immunoSEQ multiplex PCR; TCRdb stores in-frame clones only, minus some. Found here are about 33,000 clones, no singletons; the ten largest cover around 6.1%. Their antigens remain unidentified. Sequenced input: peripheral blood mononuclear cells. The receptor set was obtained from a human donor with common variable immunodeficiency.

In this sample, this clone turned up a few times. Read data end 3 residues before the CDR3 end; the end is taken from the germline J gene. This chain connects TRBV6-2 or TRBV6-3 to TRBJ2-3, with D possibly TRBD1 on 6 matching bases. Germline CDR1 reads MNHEY; CDR2 reads SVGEGT. This CDR3 region has 13 residues. This CDR3 is CASSSSGQLTQYF. The sequenced CDR3 bases are TGTGCCAGCAGTTCCTCGGGACAATTAACG.

This clone has ten or more counts. The CDR3 extends 3 residues past the end of the read, so its final part is completed from the germline J gene. The rearrangement links TRBV13 to TRBJ2-5; TRBD1 aligns across 10 bases. Germline values: CDR1 PRHDT, CDR2 FYEKMQ (reference sequence). V lost 0 bases to trimming and J lost 2 bases; unmatched junction nucleotides: 21. This CDR3 comprises 22 residues. This chain's CDR3 is CASSLGVMVGGQGRGGQETQYF. The sequenced CDR3 bases are TGTGCCAGCAGCTTAGGGGTCATGGTAGGGGGACAGGGGCGAGGAGGTCAAGAGACC.

This clone was seen many times. Other DNA sequences in this specimen translate into the identical CDR3. The CDR3 loop is CATQGALNTEAFF. CDR3 DNA (partial): TGTGCCACCCAGGGAGCTCTGAACACTGAA. The chain has TRBV19 and TRBJ1-1; TRBD1 might be the D (5 bases). The read stops 3 residues short of the end of the CDR3; the missing end is completed from the germline J gene. The V end lost 10 bases, the J end lost 0 bases, and 12 bases lay between the germline ends. The germline gives CDR1 LNHDA, CDR2 SQIVND (reference sequence). CDR3 length: 13 residues.

This clone was counted a few times. The read gets to within 3 residues of the CDR3 end, and the germline J gene fills in the rest. This chain uses TRBV7-9 with TRBJ2-3; tentative D call: TRBD2 (5 bases). This CDR3 has 14 residues. Per germline, CDR1 SEHNR and CDR2 FQNEAQ (reference sequence). Trimming removed 4 bases at V and 4 bases at J, with 12 bases between. The CDR3 region is CASSWTATSDTQYF. The DNA read from the CDR3 is TGTGCCAGCAGCTGGACTGCCACCTCAGATACG.

There are many counts of this clone. Read data end 3 residues before the CDR3 end; the end is taken from the germline J gene. V and J are TRBV5-1 and TRBJ2-3; TRBD2 aligns across 9 bases. The CDR3 is 17 amino acids. Germline V CDR1 and CDR2: SGHRS, YFSETQ. Germline trimming cut 0 bases from V and 0 bases from J; bases unmatched to any gene: 5. The CDR3 here is CASSLGASGASTDTQYF. The sequenced CDR3 bases are TGCGCCAGCAGCTTGGGGGCTAGCGGGGCTAGCACAGATACG.

This clone was detected only a few times. Read data end 3 residues before the CDR3 end; the end is taken from the germline J gene. The chain is built from TRBV2 and TRBJ2-1, with a possible D match to TRBD2 (7 bases). V was pared by 5 bases and J by 5 bases, with 13 bases between. CDR1 SNHLY and CDR2 FYNNEI come from the germline V gene. This CDR3 is 14 amino acids long. The CDR3 DNA, read in part, is TGTGCCAGCAGTAGGGGGGGGCCCAACAATGAG. Its protein is CASSRGGPNNE. The full CDR3 protein reads CASSRGGPNNEQFF.

This clone turned up a few times. The CDR3 extends 3 residues past the end of the read, so its final part is completed from the germline J gene. The chain carries TRBV19 and TRBJ1-2; maybe TRBD1 (5 bases). Trimming pared 6 bases from V and 5 bases from J, leaving 13 bases between. Germline CDR1 is LNHDA and CDR2 is SQIVND (reference sequence). CDR3 length equals 13 residues. CDR3 DNA, as far as it was read: TGTGCCAGTAGCCCGGGGGGTGGTTATGGC. It yields the protein CASSPGGGYG. The full CDR3 protein is CASSPGGGYGYTF.

A few counts support this clone. Read coverage stops 3 residues before the CDR3 terminus; the germline J gene supplies the remainder. The rearrangement joins TRBV7-2 to TRBJ1-6; 9 nucleotides match TRBD1. This CDR3 has 14 residues. CDR1 is SGHTA, CDR2 FQGNSA, per germline. The V gene end was trimmed by 3 bases and the J gene end by 7 bases; junction bases not matched to a gene: 1. The part of the CDR3 DNA that was read is TGTGCCAGCAGCTTGGACAGGGGAAATTCACCC. Translating it yields CASSLDRGNSP. The entire CDR3 protein is CASSLDRGNSPLHF.

This clone was picked up a small number of times. The CDR3 is cut off 3 residues early in the read; its end comes from the germline J gene. The chain is built from TRBV7-2 and TRBJ2-5, with a weak D call TRBD1 (7 bases). Germline V gene sequence: CDR1 SGHTA, CDR2 FQGNSA. V lost 5 bases and J 3 bases, leaving 16 bases between the germline ends. This CDR3 contains 15 residues. CDR3 sequence reads: CASSAWTGGEETQYF. The covered CDR3 bases are TGTGCCAGCAGCGCATGGACAGGAGGGGAAGAGACC.

The sample holds a few counts of this clone. The read falls 3 residues short of the CDR3 end, and the missing part is taken from the germline J gene. J is TRBJ2-2 and V is TRBV19; D may be TRBD1 (5 bases). CDR1 is LNHDA and CDR2 is SQIVND in the germline V gene (reference sequence). With 6 bases removed from V and 1 base from J, the gap between germline ends came to 15 bases. The CDR3 loop spans 16 amino acids. The chain's CDR3 is CASRLQVLGNTGELFF. CDR3 bases read: TGTGCCAGTAGACTACAGGTCCTCGGGAACACCGGGGAG.

The CDR3 sequence is CASSSELRKTYGYTF. CDR3 DNA, as far as it was read: TGTGCCAGCAGTTCAGAGCTCAGGAAAACCTATGGC. The chain has TRBV7-2 and TRBJ1-2; D unresolved. The read is 3 residues too short to cover the CDR3 end, so that end is filled in from the germline J gene. The CDR3 has 15 amino acids. V dropped 6 bases and J dropped 4 bases, with 18 bases sitting between them. CDR1 and CDR2 (germline): SGHTA, FQGNSA.

This clone is labeled medium-sized. The read falls 3 residues short of the CDR3 end, and the missing part is taken from the germline J gene. The chain has TRBV29-1 and TRBJ1-1; weak D call: TRBD1 (5 bases). This CDR3 comprises 16 residues. Looked up from germline, CDR1 is SQVTM and CDR2 is ANQGSEA. V gave up 3 bases and J gave up 7 bases, with 24 bases separating them. CDR3 bases read: TGCAGCGTTGAGGCCAGGGTTGGTGTTCGGTATGGTGAA. Amino acids: CSVEARVGVRYGE. The whole CDR3 reads CSVEARVGVRYGEAFF.

This clone was observed a few times. Sequencing ends 3 residues short of the CDR3 end; the germline J gene provides the rest. The chain uses TRBV6-1 and TRBJ1-5, with D unresolved. This CDR3 spans 13 amino acids. V gave up 4 bases and J gave up 0 bases, with 4 bases separating them. CDR1 MNHNS and CDR2 SASEGT come from the germline V gene. The CDR3 bases that were read are TGTGCCAGCAGTGCCAATAGCAATCAGCCC. Residues: CASSANSNQP. The full CDR3 protein is CASSANSNQPQHF.

Worth noting for this clone: Coverage ceases 3 residues before the CDR3 finishes, and the germline J gene fills in the end. V usage is TRBV30 and J usage is TRBJ2-7; the match to TRBD1 covers 7 bases. Germline assignment: CDR1 GTSNPN and CDR2 SVGIG (reference sequence). The trim removed 6 bases at V and 2 bases at J, leaving 10 bases unmatched. The CDR3 covers 14 residues. The CDR3 bases that were read are TGTGCCTGCCGAGAGGGCAGGGGGACCTACGAG. Translated: CACREGRGTYE. The CDR3 reads in full as CACREGRGTYEQYF.

This clone was counted many times. The sequence runs out 3 residues before the end of the CDR3; the remainder is reconstructed from the germline J gene. This chain uses TRBV2 with TRBJ2-6; D perhaps matches TRBD1 (6 bases). Germline V gives CDR1 SNHLY, CDR2 FYNNEI. Trimming stripped 8 bases from V and 2 bases from J, with 10 bases between. CDR3 size: 14 residues. The sequenced CDR3 bases are TGTGCCAGCGTCAGGGGAGCTGGGGCCAACGTC. The encoded protein is CASVRGAGANV. The full CDR3 protein is CASVRGAGANVLTF.

On this clone itself: The sequence runs out 3 residues before the end of the CDR3; the remainder is reconstructed from the germline J gene. V and J are TRBV30 and TRBJ1-5, with D hard to call. Trimming pared 1 base from V and 7 bases from J, leaving 11 bases between. In germline, CDR1 is GTSNPN, CDR2 SVGIG (reference sequence). This CDR3 has 13 amino acids. CDR3 amino acids: CAWSGGGSQPQHF. The sequenced part of the CDR3 DNA is TGTGCCTGGAGTGGAGGAGGGTCCCAGCCC. Using reference TRBV30 and TRBJ1-5 for the parts outside the CDR3, the full variable domain is SQTIHQWPATLVQPVGSPLSLECTVEGTSNPNLYWYRQAAGRGLQLLFYSVGIGQISSEVPQNLSASRPQDRQFILSSKKLLLSDSGFYLCAWSGGGSQPQHFGDGTRLSIL.

As regards this clone: The sequence runs out 3 residues before the end of the CDR3; the remainder is reconstructed from the germline J gene. The chain employs TRBV19 and TRBJ2-3; 9 bases are shared with TRBD1. J lost 5 bases, V lost 2 bases, and 5 bases had no gene match. CDR3 length: 15 residues. From germline, CDR1 is LNHDA and CDR2 SQIVND (reference sequence). CDR3 DNA, as far as it was read: TGTGCCAGTAGTATAACGACAGGGGGAGGAGATACG. Translation gives CASSITTGGGDT. The complete CDR3 reads CASSITTGGGDTQYF.

This clone was observed at least ten times. The CDR3 end lies 3 residues beyond the end of the read and is filled in from the germline J gene. The chain couples TRBV7-3 to TRBJ1-1; the D gene is possibly TRBD1 (6 bases). Trimming took off 3 bases at V and 2 bases at J, with 13 bases between the two ends. The CDR3 runs to 15 residues. Germline V gives CDR1 SGHTA, CDR2 FQGTGA. The CDR3 DNA, read in part, is TGTGCCAGCAGCTTTAGCGGGGGCGGAAACACTGAA. It yields the protein CASSFSGGGNTE. The whole CDR3 is CASSFSGGGNTEAFF.

This clone was seen a handful of times. Coverage ceases 3 residues before the CDR3 finishes, and the germline J gene fills in the end. The chain couples TRBV30 to TRBJ2-1; D call uncertain. Trimming removed 0 bases from V and 8 bases from J, with 5 bases in between. CDR1 and CDR2 from the germline V gene are GTSNPN and SVGIG (reference sequence). This CDR3 is 11 amino acids long. The covered CDR3 bases are TGTGCCTGGAGTGTACTACATGAG. Protein: CAWSVLHE. The CDR3 in its entirety is CAWSVLHEQFF.

This clone came up many times. The DNA ends 3 residues before the CDR3 does, and the rest of the CDR3 is filled in from the germline J gene. This rearrangement joins TRBV14 to TRBJ1-2; D unclear. Germline V gene data show CDR1 as SGHDN and CDR2 as FVKESK. This CDR3 spans 14 amino acids. The sequenced part of the CDR3 DNA is TGTGCCAGCAGCCAATCTTGGGCGGGGATGGGC. This gives the protein CASSQSWAGMG. The whole CDR3 sequence reads CASSQSWAGMGYTF.

To note about this clone: The read ends 3 residues before the CDR3 terminus; that terminus is restored from the germline J gene. The V and J genes are TRBV19 and TRBJ2-3; possibly TRBD2 for D (6 bases). The CDR3 sequence is 14 residues long. Trimming took 5 bases from V and 4 from J, leaving 13 bases between them. The germline CDR1 and CDR2 sequences are LNHDA and SQIVND (reference sequence). The CDR3 reads CASSGGRESDTQYF. Incomplete CDR3 DNA: TGTGCCAGTAGTGGGGGGAGAGAGTCAGATACG.

A remark on this clone: The read ends 3 residues shy of where the CDR3 ends; the end is completed using the germline J gene. The V and J genes are TRBV18 and TRBJ1-1, with 9 bases that match TRBD1. Germline CDR1 reads KGHSH; CDR2 reads LQKENI. Losses at the gene ends were 4 bases for V and 3 bases for J; bases not matched to a gene: 3. CDR3 length equals 14 residues. The CDR3 loop reads CASSRRQGDTEAFF. The CDR3 DNA, read in part, is TGTGCCAGCTCACGACGACAGGGGGACACTGAA.

This clone has more than one count but fewer than ten. The CDR3 is cut off 3 residues early in the read; its end comes from the germline J gene. This chain uses TRBV5-1 with TRBJ2-5; 12 nucleotides agree with TRBD1. The CDR3 is 15 residues long. Trimming at V came to 3 bases and at J to 5 bases, leaving 5 bases not matched to a gene. Germline values: CDR1 SGHRS, CDR2 YFSETQ. The part of the CDR3 DNA that was read is TGCGCCAGCAGCTCGGGACAGGGGGCCGGGGAGACC. Encoded protein: CASSSGQGAGET. The CDR3 in full is CASSSGQGAGETQYF.

As concerns this clone: The read gets to within 3 residues of the CDR3 end, and the germline J gene fills in the rest. The rearrangement links TRBV5-1 to TRBJ2-7, with D possibly TRBD1 on 5 matching bases. This CDR3 contains 15 residues. V lost 0 bases to trimming and J lost 0 bases, with 10 bases between them. CDR1 and CDR2 (germline): SGHRS, YFSETQ. The covered CDR3 bases are TGCGCCAGCAGCTTGGATACAGGCCTCTCCTACGAG. It specifies CASSLDTGLSYE. Given in full, the CDR3 is CASSLDTGLSYEQYF.

This clone was recorded at least ten times. The CDR3 is cut off 3 residues early in the read; its end comes from the germline J gene. The chain uses TRBV18 and TRBJ1-1, with TRBD1 matching over 8 bases. The CDR3 covers 16 residues. The germline V gene encodes CDR1 KGHSH and CDR2 LQKENI. V lost 4 bases to trimming and J lost 5 bases; unmatched junction nucleotides: 12. CDR3 sequence: CASSLGPGGAGTEAFF. Partial CDR3 DNA: TGTGCCAGCTCACTAGGTCCAGGGGGCGCAGGGACTGAA.

This clone was seen ten or more times. Read sequence stops 3 residues before the CDR3 end, and the germline J gene provides the missing end. This chain links TRBV5-1 with TRBJ1-2; TRBD1 matches 7 bases. The germline V gene encodes CDR1 SGHRS and CDR2 YFSETQ. J was trimmed by 6 bases and V by 0 bases; bases with no gene match: 2. The CDR3 is made up of 13 amino acids. The CDR3 protein is CASSLGQGDGYTF. The sequenced part of the CDR3 DNA is TGCGCCAGCAGCTTGGGACAGGGAGATGGC.

With respect to this clone: The read falls 3 residues short of the CDR3 end, and the missing part is taken from the germline J gene. V is TRBV30 and J is TRBJ1-2; a weak D match, TRBD1 (5 bases). Trimming left V 3 bases short and J 6 bases short, with 8 bases between. Germline V gene sequence: CDR1 GTSNPN, CDR2 SVGIG (reference sequence). CDR3 length equals 11 residues. The CDR3 sequence is CAWRQGDGYTF. The covered CDR3 bases are TGTGCCTGGAGGCAGGGAGATGGC.

There are many counts of this clone. Read data end 3 residues before the CDR3 end; the end is taken from the germline J gene. V and J are TRBV19 and TRBJ1-1, with TRBD1 identical over 7 bases. Germline V gene sequence: CDR1 LNHDA, CDR2 SQIVND (reference sequence). The CDR3 extends over 12 amino acids. Incomplete CDR3 DNA: TGTGCCAGTAGTCCCTTGACAGGGTGG. Encoded protein: CASSPLTGW. The entire CDR3 is CASSPLTGWAFF.

This clone was counted a few times. The read ends 3 residues shy of where the CDR3 ends; the end is completed using the germline J gene. The genes are TRBV2 and TRBJ2-3, with 7 bases that match TRBD1. With V trimmed by 10 bases and J by 5 bases, 9 bases remained unmatched. The CDR3 spans 13 residues. CDR1 and CDR2 from the germline V gene are SNHLY and FYNNEI. The CDR3 region is CAIRRQGGDTQYF. CDR3 bases read: TGTGCCATCCGAAGACAGGGCGGAGATACG.

This clone occurred a few times. The read ends 3 residues before the CDR3 terminus; that terminus is restored from the germline J gene. V usage is TRBV2 and J usage is TRBJ2-2; TRBD1 might be the D (6 bases). The CDR3 has 16 residues. Trimming cost V 6 bases and J 5 bases, with 19 bases left between them. Looked up from germline, CDR1 is SNHLY and CDR2 is FYNNEI. CDR3 residues: CASSLLGLQGTGELFF. The part of the CDR3 DNA that was read is TGTGCCAGCAGCCTACTAGGTCTTCAGGGGACCGGGGAG. The full variable domain, rest sourced from reference TRBV2 and TRBJ2-2, is EPEVTQTPSHQVTQMGQEVILRCVPISNHLYFYWYRQILGQKVEFLVSFYNNEISEKSEIFDDQFSVERPDGSNFTLKIRSTKLEDSAMYFCASSLLGLQGTGELFFGEGSRLTVL.